Below are 31 T cell receptor beta chains sequenced from a single sample in a study of identical twins. TCRdb processed the 5' RACE reads anew with MiXCR; each CDR3 protein has one entry. The sample includes 1.5 million to 2 million distinct CDR3 sequences, roughly a third seen only once; the top ten take less than 0.35%. The sequencing input was cord blood. The source of these receptors is a newborn girl in good health.

This clonotype was detected only a few times. This sequence joins TRBV4-2 and TRBJ2-7; no reliable D call. V was trimmed by 0 bases and J by 2 bases, leaving 11 bases between them. Germline V gene data show CDR1 as LGHNA and CDR2 as YNFKEQ. The CDR3 consists of 15 residues. The CDR3, as DNA: TGTGCCAGCAGCCAAGATAGGCCCAGACCCTACGAGCAGTACTTC. Its translation is CASSQDRPRPYEQYF.

The rearrangement links TRBV10-3 to TRBJ1-6, with TRBD1 identical over 10 bases. Germline loops: CDR1 ENHRY, CDR2 SYGVKD. The CDR3 loop spans 15 amino acids. J gave up 10 bases and V 4 bases, and 7 bases lay outside the gene matches. The CDR3 reads CAISGTGTGASPLHF. Here the CDR3 DNA reads TGTGCCATCAGTGGAACCGGGACAGGGGCCTCACCCCTCCACTTT.

This clonotype was observed a few times. One end of the junction varies from germline; a read error may be responsible. The chain carries TRBV4-2 and TRBJ1-5, with a weak D call TRBD1 (6 bases). Germline V lookup: CDR1 LGHNA, CDR2 YNFKEQ. This CDR3 has 15 residues. The CDR3 nucleotides read TGTGCCAGCAGCCGACTCCTGGAGGGGGATCACCCCCAGCATTTT. Amino acid sequence: CASSRLLEGDHPQHF.

The rearrangement uses TRBV20-1 and TRBJ2-1; the match to TRBD2 covers 9 bases. Germline assignment: CDR1 DFQATT and CDR2 SNEGSKA (reference sequence). V trimming: 0 bases; J trimming: 6 bases; junction bases outside the gene matches: 6. The length of the CDR3 is 15 residues. The CDR3 region is CSARDKAGGPNEQFF. CDR3 sequence (DNA): TGCAGTGCTAGAGATAAAGCGGGAGGCCCCAATGAGCAGTTCTTC.

This clonotype has only a few counts. The rearrangement uses TRBV2 and TRBJ2-3; TRBD1 matches at 10 bases. This CDR3 region has 16 residues. The V and J ends lost 4 bases and 0 bases, in that order; junction bases with no gene match: 4. Germline CDR1 reads SNHLY; CDR2 reads FYNNEI. The CDR3 sequence is CASSGTGGSSTDTQYF. CDR3 bases: TGTGCCAGCAGTGGGACAGGGGGTTCTAGCACAGATACGCAGTATTTT.

This clonotype showed up just a few times. The V call is TRBV24-1, the J call TRBJ1-2, with D unclear. Germline V gene data show CDR1 as KGHDR and CDR2 as SFDVKD. V dropped 2 bases and J dropped 4 bases, with 13 bases sitting between them. The CDR3 has 15 residues. CDR3: CATSDSRIYLYGYTF. In DNA, the CDR3 is TGTGCCACCAGTGATTCCCGAATTTATCTCTATGGCTACACCTTC.

The gene calls are TRBV4-1 and TRBJ2-3; D call uncertain. The V gene lost 4 bases and the J gene lost 8 bases, with 19 bases spanning the gap. The germline gives CDR1 MGHRA, CDR2 YSYEKL. The CDR3 is 15 amino acids. The CDR3 DNA sequence: TGCGCCAGCAGCCGTTTAGTCCCCTATTTCTCTACGCAGTATTTT. This encodes CASSRLVPYFSTQYF.

This rearrangement joins TRBV7-9 to TRBJ2-1; no definite D call. The CDR3 is 15 residues long. CDR1 and CDR2 from the germline V gene are SEHNR and FQNEAQ (reference sequence). Trimming stripped 1 base from V and 13 bases from J, with 20 bases between. This CDR3 reads CASSLVEIPQETQFF. The CDR3 coding sequence is TGTGCCAGCAGCTTAGTCGAGATTCCCCAAGAGACCCAGTTCTTC.

This rearrangement joins TRBV7-2 to TRBJ2-3, with D unclear. Trimming cost V 3 bases and J 3 bases, with 10 bases left between them. In germline, CDR1 is SGHTA, CDR2 FQGNSA. The CDR3 is 14 amino acids. The CDR3 loop is CASSLRRVTDTQYF. The CDR3 region has the DNA TGTGCCAGCAGCTTGCGGCGCGTAACAGATACGCAGTATTTT.

This chain joins TRBV6-1 and TRBJ2-7; no definite D call. The CDR3 runs to 13 residues. Trimming removed 7 bases at V and 0 bases at J, with 10 bases between. CDR1 MNHNS and CDR2 SASEGT come from the germline V gene. The CDR3 loop is CASMTVSSYEQYF. CDR3 coding DNA: TGTGCCAGCATGACTGTAAGCTCCTACGAGCAGTACTTC.

This clonotype appeared once. The chain recombines TRBV28 with TRBJ1-1, with D tentatively TRBD1 (5 bases). Germline assignment: CDR1 MDHEN and CDR2 SYDVKM. Trimming removed 5 bases from V and 4 bases from J, with 11 bases in between. The CDR3 runs to 13 residues. The CDR3 region has the DNA TGTGCCAGCAGTACTCCGGGGGTCACTGAAGCTTTCTTT. It codes for CASSTPGVTEAFF.

Comment on this clonotype: The junction shows a germline mismatch at one end, possibly a read error. The rearrangement uses TRBV9 and TRBJ2-4; 8 bases align to TRBD2. The DNA matches TRBJ2-7 better at its end, which makes the J call doubtful. In germline, CDR1 is SGDLS, CDR2 YYNGEE. The CDR3 loop spans 14 amino acids. Written as DNA, the CDR3 is TGTGCCAGCGGCGTAGGAGCAGCGGGAGACGAGCAGTACTTC. It encodes CASGVGAAGDEQYF.

This clonotype was seen only a few times. The chain has TRBV9 and TRBJ2-1, with TRBD2 identical over 10 bases. The CDR3 has 16 residues. The germline V gene encodes CDR1 SGDLS and CDR2 YYNGEE. The J segment lost 2 bases and the V segment lost 1 base, leaving 3 bases of the junction unmatched. In nucleotides, the CDR3 is TGTGCCAGCAGCGTATGGCTAGCGGGAGCCTACAATGAGCAGTTCTTC. Protein sequence: CASSVWLAGAYNEQFF.

V and J are TRBV10-2 and TRBJ2-3, with 7 nucleotides matching TRBD1. CDR1 and CDR2 from the germline V gene are WSHSY and SAAADI. The CDR3 consists of 13 residues. Unmatched junction bases numbered 3, after V lost 6 bases and J lost 3 bases. CDR3 coding DNA: TGCGCCAGCAGGGGACAGTGGACAGATACGCAGTATTTT. This encodes CASRGQWTDTQYF.

This clonotype has ten or more counts. V and J are TRBV5-1 and TRBJ1-2; tentatively, D is TRBD1 (6 bases). Looked up from germline, CDR1 is SGHRS and CDR2 is YFSETQ. V lost 4 bases, J lost 7 bases, and 17 bases lay in between. This CDR3 is built from 14 residues. CDR3 DNA: TGCGCCAGCAGCACAGGAGGACAGTTAGGTGGCTACACCTTC. This translates into CASSTGGQLGGYTF.

The rearrangement links TRBV7-9 to TRBJ1-2; D is possibly TRBD1 (5 bases). The CDR3 loop spans 16 amino acids. CDR1 and CDR2 from the germline V gene are SEHNR and FQNEAQ (reference sequence). Trimming stripped 0 bases from V and 4 bases from J, with 15 bases between. The CDR3: CASSLAETASGYGYTF. In DNA, the CDR3 is TGTGCCAGCAGCTTAGCGGAGACAGCTTCAGGCTATGGCTACACCTTC.

This clonotype has a handful of counts. The CDR3: CASSGREHNEQFF. The CDR3 region has the DNA TGTGCCAGCAGCGGGAGGGAGCACAATGAGCAGTTCTTC. The chain links TRBV3-1 to TRBJ2-1; 7 bases line up with TRBD2. V shed 5 bases, J shed 5 bases, and the junction held 3 bases outside the gene matches. The germline CDR1 and CDR2 sequences are LGHDT and YNNKEL (reference sequence). CDR3 length: 13 amino acids.

The rearrangement joins TRBV12-3 or TRBV12-4 to TRBJ2-5; 10 nucleotides line up with TRBD2. The CDR3 totals 16 residues. V lost 5 bases and J lost 5; bases outside the gene matches: 11. The CDR3 region is CASSLRLAGRLETQYF. CDR3 bases: TGTGCCAGCAGTCTTCGACTAGCGGGCCGCTTGGAGACCCAGTACTTC.

This clonotype was detected a few times. The chain carries TRBV11-1 and TRBJ2-3; D is undetermined. The V and J ends lost 2 bases and 6 bases respectively, with 12 bases between them. Germline V gene lookup returns CDR1 SGHAT and CDR2 FQDESV (reference sequence). This CDR3 comprises 14 residues. CDR3: CASSLIPRPDTQYF. The CDR3 DNA reads TGTGCCAGCAGCTTAATCCCCCGACCGGATACGCAGTATTTT.

J is TRBJ2-2 and V is TRBV7-9, with a tentative D call TRBD1 (6 bases). Germline V gene lookup returns CDR1 SEHNR and CDR2 FQNEAQ (reference sequence). The CDR3 extends over 15 amino acids. The V and J ends lost 1 base and 3 bases respectively, with 9 bases between them. The CDR3 DNA reads TGTGCCAGCAGCTTAGGTGGGACACACACCGGGGAGCTGTTTTTT. Amino acid sequence: CASSLGGTHTGELFF.

This clonotype was detected a few times. This chain joins TRBV7-2 and TRBJ2-1, with a tentative D call TRBD2 (5 bases). V was cut by 1 base and J by 8 bases, with 15 bases left in between. This CDR3 comprises 15 residues. Germline V gene data show CDR1 as SGHTA and CDR2 as FQGNSA. The chain's CDR3 is CASSLEYWRLDEQFF. The CDR3 DNA follows: TGTGCCAGCAGCTTAGAATATTGGAGGCTAGATGAGCAGTTCTTC.

This clonotype appeared once. The chain uses TRBV7-2 and TRBJ2-4; D is possibly TRBD1 (5 bases). V shed 3 bases and J shed 13 bases, with 25 bases lying between them. This CDR3 spans 16 amino acids. Germline V gene sequence: CDR1 SGHTA, CDR2 FQGNSA. The CDR3 DNA reads TGTGCCAGCAGCTTCGGAAGACAGTTAACATACAATGAGCAGTACTTC. This translates into CASSFGRQLTYNEQYF.

This clonotype turned up a few times. This chain connects TRBV11-2 to TRBJ2-5; D remains ambiguous. CDR1 is SGHAT, CDR2 FQNNGV, per germline. V was trimmed by 3 bases and J by 2 bases, leaving 7 bases between them. This CDR3 has 13 residues. CDR3: CASSFTNQETQYF. In nucleotides, the CDR3 is TGTGCCAGCAGCTTTACCAATCAAGAGACCCAGTACTTC.

The gene calls are TRBV7-6 and TRBJ1-2, with D possibly being TRBD1 (5 bases). The V and J ends lost 4 bases and 8 bases respectively, with 14 bases between them. The CDR3 sequence is 13 residues long. Germline V lookup: CDR1 SGHVS, CDR2 FNYEAQ. The CDR3 spells CASSSRWGGGYTF. The CDR3 DNA reads TGTGCCAGCAGCTCCCGTTGGGGGGGAGGCTACACCTTC.

V is TRBV10-3 and J is TRBJ1-1; TRBD1 matches 7 bases. CDR1 ENHRY and CDR2 SYGVKD come from the germline V gene. The CDR3 has 14 residues. V lost 2 bases and J lost 6; bases outside the gene matches: 6. CDR3 sequence: CAISEPFQGAEAFF. CDR3 DNA: TGTGCCATCAGTGAGCCCTTTCAGGGGGCTGAAGCTTTCTTT.

The chain carries TRBV20-1 and TRBJ2-1, with 11 bases fitting TRBD2. Germline CDR1 DFQATT, CDR2 SNEGSKA (reference sequence). Trimming at V came to 3 bases and at J to 5 bases, leaving 6 bases not matched to a gene. The CDR3 length is 15 residues. CDR3 loop: CSASMLAGGNNEQFF. The DNA of the CDR3 is TGCAGTGCTAGTATGCTAGCGGGAGGTAACAATGAGCAGTTCTTC.

This clonotype was counted only a few times. This chain links TRBV20-1 with TRBJ2-3, with D perhaps TRBD2 (5 bases). Germline CDR1 reads DFQATT; CDR2 reads SNEGSKA (reference sequence). This CDR3 spans 14 amino acids. Deletions cut 0 bases from V and 11 bases from J, with 18 bases between. CDR3 sequence: CSARDFDEGIGQYF. CDR3 sequence (DNA): TGCAGTGCTAGAGATTTTGATGAGGGCATCGGGCAGTATTTT.

The V and J genes are TRBV12-3 or TRBV12-4 and TRBJ1-3, with 9 bases lining up with TRBD1. This CDR3 has 16 residues. Losses at the gene ends were 2 bases for V and 4 bases for J; bases not matched to a gene: 6. The CDR3 here is CASSLTGTGTGNTIYF. The CDR3 DNA follows: TGTGCCAGCAGTTTAACCGGGACAGGGACAGGAAACACCATATATTTT.

The J gene is TRBJ2-1, the V gene TRBV20-1; 13 nucleotides agree with TRBD2. After removal of 3 bases from V and 0 bases from J, the junction contained 2 bases not matched to a gene. Germline V gene lookup returns CDR1 DFQATT and CDR2 SNEGSKA (reference sequence). This CDR3 has 16 residues. The CDR3 DNA follows: TGCAGTGCTAGCCGACTAGCGGGGGGCTCCTACAATGAGCAGTTCTTC. This encodes CSASRLAGGSYNEQFF.

The chain uses TRBV7-2 and TRBJ2-3, with a weak D call TRBD2 (5 bases). The CDR3 has 13 residues. Trimming removed 5 bases from V and 4 bases from J, with 10 bases in between. From germline, CDR1 is SGHTA and CDR2 FQGNSA. Here the CDR3 DNA reads TGTACCAGCAGCCCCGACTATGCAGATACGCAGTATTTT. Residues: CTSSPDYADTQYF.

The chain couples TRBV2 to TRBJ2-1; perhaps TRBD2 as D (5 bases). Trimming took off 2 bases at V and 3 bases at J, with 11 bases between the two ends. The germline V gene has CDR1 SNHLY and CDR2 FYNNEI. The CDR3 covers 15 residues. This chain's CDR3 is CASSEPSRLYNEQFF. Written as DNA, the CDR3 is TGTGCCAGCAGTGAACCTAGCCGCCTCTACAATGAGCAGTTCTTC. Together with reference TRBV2 and TRBJ2-1, the CDR3 gives the full variable domain: EPEVTQTPSHQVTQMGQEVILRCVPISNHLYFYWYRQILGQKVEFLVSFYNNEISEKSEIFDDQFSVERPDGSNFTLKIRSTKLEDSAMYFCASSEPSRLYNEQFFGPGTRLTVL.